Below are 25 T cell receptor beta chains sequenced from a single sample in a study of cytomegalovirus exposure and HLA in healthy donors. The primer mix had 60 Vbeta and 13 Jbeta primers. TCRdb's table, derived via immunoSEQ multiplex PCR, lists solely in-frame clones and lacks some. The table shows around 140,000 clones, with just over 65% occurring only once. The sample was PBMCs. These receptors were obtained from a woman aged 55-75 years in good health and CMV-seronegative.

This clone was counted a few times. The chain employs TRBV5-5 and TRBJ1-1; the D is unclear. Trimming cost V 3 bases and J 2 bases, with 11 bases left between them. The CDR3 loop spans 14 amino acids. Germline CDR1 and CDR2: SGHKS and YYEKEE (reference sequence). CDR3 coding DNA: TGTGCCAGCAGCTCACAGACCGTCAACACTGAAGCTTTCTTT. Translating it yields CASSSQTVNTEAFF.

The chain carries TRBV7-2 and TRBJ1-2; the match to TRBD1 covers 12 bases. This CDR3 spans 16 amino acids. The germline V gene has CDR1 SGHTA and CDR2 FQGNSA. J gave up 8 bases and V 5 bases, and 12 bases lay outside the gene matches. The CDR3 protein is CASSKGQGAQIGGYTF. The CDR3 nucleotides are TGTGCCAGCAGCAAGGGACAGGGGGCGCAAATTGGGGGCTACACCTTC.

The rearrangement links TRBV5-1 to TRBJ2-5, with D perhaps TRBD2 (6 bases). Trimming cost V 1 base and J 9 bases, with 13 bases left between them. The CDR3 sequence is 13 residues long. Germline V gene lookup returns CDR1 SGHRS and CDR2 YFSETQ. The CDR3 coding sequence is TGCGCCAGCAGCTTGCAGACGACTAGTCCCCAGTACTTC. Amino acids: CASSLQTTSPQYF.

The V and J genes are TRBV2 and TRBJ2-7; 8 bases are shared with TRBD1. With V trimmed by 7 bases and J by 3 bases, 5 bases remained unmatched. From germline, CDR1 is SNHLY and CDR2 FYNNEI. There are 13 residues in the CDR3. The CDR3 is CASIRQGSYEQYF. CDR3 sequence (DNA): TGTGCCAGCATTCGACAGGGGAGCTACGAGCAGTACTTC.

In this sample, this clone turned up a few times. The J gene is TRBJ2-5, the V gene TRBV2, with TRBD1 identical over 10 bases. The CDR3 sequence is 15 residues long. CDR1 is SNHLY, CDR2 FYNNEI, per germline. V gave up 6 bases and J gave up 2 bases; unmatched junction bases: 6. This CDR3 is CASRSRDRGQETQYF. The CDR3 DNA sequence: TGTGCCAGCAGAAGCCGGGACAGGGGACAAGAGACCCAGTACTTC.

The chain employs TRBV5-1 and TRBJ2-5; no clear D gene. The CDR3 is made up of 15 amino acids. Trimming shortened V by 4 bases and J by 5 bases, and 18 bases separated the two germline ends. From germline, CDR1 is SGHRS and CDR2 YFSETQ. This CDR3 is CASSTSGHDWETQYF. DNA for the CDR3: TGCGCCAGCAGCACATCAGGCCACGATTGGGAGACCCAGTACTTC.

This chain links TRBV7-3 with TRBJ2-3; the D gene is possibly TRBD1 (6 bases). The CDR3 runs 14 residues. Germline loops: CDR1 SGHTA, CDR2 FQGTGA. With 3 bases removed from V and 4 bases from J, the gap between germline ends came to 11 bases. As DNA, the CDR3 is TGTGCCAGCAGCTTTACAGGGTTTGCAGATACGCAGTATTTT. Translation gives CASSFTGFADTQYF.

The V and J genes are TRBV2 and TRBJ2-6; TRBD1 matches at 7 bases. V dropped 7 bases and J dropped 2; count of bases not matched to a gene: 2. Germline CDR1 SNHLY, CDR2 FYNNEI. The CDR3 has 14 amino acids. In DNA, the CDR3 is TGTGCCAGCACTACAGGGGCTGGGGCCAACGTCCTGACTTTC. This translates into CASTTGAGANVLTF.

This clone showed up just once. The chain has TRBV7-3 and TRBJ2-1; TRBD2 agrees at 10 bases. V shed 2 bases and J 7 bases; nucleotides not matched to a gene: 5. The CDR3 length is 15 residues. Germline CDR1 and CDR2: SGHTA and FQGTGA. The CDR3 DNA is TGTGCCAGCAGCTTACTAGCGGGAGTATGGAATGAGCAGTTCTTC. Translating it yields CASSLLAGVWNEQFF.

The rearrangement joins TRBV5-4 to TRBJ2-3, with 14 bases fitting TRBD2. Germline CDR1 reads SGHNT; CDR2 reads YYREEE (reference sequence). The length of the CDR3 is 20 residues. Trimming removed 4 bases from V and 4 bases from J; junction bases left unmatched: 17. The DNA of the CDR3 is TGTGCCAGCAGCACCGGCGGACTAGCGGGGGGAGAGGCCGGCGCAGATACGCAGTATTTT. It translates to CASSTGGLAGGEAGADTQYF.

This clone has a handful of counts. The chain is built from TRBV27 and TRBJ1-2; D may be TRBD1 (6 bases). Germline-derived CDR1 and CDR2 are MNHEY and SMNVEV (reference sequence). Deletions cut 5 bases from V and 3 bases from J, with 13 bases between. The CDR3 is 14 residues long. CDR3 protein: CASSPGGPDYGYTF. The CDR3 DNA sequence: TGTGCCAGCAGTCCGGGGGGGCCGGACTATGGCTACACCTTC.

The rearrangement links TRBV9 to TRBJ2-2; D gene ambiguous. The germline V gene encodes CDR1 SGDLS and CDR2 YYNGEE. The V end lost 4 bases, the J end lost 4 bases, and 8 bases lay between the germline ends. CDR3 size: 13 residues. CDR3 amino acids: CASSPNPTGELFF. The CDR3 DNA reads TGTGCCAGCAGCCCTAATCCCACCGGGGAGCTGTTTTTT.

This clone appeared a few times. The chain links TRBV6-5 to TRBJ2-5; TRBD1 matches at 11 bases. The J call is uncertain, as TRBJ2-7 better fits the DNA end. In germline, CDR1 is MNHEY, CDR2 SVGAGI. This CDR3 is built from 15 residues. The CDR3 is CASSYSTDRGLEQYF. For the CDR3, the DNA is TGTGCCAGCAGTTACTCCACGGACAGGGGGCTCGAGCAGTACTTC.

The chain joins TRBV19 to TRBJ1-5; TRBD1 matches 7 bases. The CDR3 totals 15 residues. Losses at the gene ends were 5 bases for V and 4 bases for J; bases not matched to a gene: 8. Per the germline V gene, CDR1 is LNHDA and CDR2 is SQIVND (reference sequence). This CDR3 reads CASSPETGTNQPQHF. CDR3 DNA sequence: TGTGCCAGTAGTCCTGAGACAGGGACGAATCAGCCCCAGCATTTT.

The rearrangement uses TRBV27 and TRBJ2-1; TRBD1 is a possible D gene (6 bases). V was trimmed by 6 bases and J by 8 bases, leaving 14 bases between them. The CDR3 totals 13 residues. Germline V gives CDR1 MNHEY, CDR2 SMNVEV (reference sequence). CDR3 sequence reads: CASSRLPGDEQFF. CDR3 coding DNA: TGTGCCAGCAGCCGACTACCAGGGGATGAGCAGTTCTTC.

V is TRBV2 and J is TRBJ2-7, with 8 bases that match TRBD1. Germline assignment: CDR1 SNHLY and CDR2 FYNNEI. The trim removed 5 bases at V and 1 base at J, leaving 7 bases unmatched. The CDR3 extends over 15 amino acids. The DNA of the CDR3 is TGTGCCAGCAGTTCCCTAGGACAGGGTTCCTACGAGCAGTACTTC. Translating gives CASSSLGQGSYEQYF.

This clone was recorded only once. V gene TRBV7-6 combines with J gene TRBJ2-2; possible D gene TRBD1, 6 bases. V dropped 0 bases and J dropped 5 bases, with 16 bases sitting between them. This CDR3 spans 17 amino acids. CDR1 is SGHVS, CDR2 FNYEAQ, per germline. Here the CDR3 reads CASSLARGRGKTGELFF. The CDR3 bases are TGTGCCAGCAGCTTAGCGCGTGGCAGGGGAAAAACCGGGGAGCTGTTTTTT.

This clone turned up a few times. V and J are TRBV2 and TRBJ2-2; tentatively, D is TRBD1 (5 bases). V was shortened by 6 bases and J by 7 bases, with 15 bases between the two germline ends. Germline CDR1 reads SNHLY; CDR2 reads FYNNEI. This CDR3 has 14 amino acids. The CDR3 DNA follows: TGTGCCAGCAGCATAACCCAGGGCGGCGGGGAGCTGTTTTTT. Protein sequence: CASSITQGGGELFF.

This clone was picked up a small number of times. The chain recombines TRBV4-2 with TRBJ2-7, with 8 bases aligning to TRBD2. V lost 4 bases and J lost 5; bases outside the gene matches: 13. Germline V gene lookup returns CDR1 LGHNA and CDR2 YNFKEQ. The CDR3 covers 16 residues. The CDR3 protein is CASSPTRDRGGNEQYF. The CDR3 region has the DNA TGTGCCAGCAGCCCCACACGGGACCGGGGGGGCAACGAGCAGTACTTC.

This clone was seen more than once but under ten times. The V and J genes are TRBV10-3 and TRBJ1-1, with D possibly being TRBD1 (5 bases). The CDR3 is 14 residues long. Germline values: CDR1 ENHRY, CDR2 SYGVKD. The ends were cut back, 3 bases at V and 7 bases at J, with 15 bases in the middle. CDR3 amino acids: CAISDQGRRNEAFF. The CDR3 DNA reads TGTGCCATCAGTGACCAGGGCAGGAGAAATGAAGCTTTCTTT.

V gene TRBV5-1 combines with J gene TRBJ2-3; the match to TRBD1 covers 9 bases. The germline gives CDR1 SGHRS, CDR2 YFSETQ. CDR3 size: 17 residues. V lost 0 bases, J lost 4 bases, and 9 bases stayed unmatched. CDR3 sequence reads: CASSLVALGQGSDTQYF. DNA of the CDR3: TGCGCCAGCAGCTTGGTCGCCCTTGGACAGGGGTCAGATACGCAGTATTTT. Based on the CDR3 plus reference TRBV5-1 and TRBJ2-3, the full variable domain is KAGVTQTPRYLIKTRGQQVTLSCSPISGHRSVSWYQQTPGQGLQFLFEYFSETQRNKGNFPGRFSGRQFSNSRSEMNVSTLELGDSALYLCASSLVALGQGSDTQYFGPGTRLTVL.

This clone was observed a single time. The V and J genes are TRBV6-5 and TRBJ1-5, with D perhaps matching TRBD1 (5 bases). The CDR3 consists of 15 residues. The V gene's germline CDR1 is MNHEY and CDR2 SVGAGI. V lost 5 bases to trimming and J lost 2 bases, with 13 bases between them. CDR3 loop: CASSVRGAGNQPQHF. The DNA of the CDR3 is TGTGCCAGCAGTGTTCGCGGGGCTGGCAATCAGCCCCAGCATTTT.

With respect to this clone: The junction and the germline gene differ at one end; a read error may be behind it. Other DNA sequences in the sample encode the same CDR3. CDR3 protein: CASSDGLGSTDTQYF. The DNA of the CDR3 is TGCGCCAGCAGCGACGGACTAGGGAGCACAGATACGCAGTATTTT. This chain uses TRBV5-4 with TRBJ2-3, with 7 bases matching TRBD2. The CDR3 is 15 residues long. Germline assignment: CDR1 SGHNT and CDR2 YYREEE (reference sequence).

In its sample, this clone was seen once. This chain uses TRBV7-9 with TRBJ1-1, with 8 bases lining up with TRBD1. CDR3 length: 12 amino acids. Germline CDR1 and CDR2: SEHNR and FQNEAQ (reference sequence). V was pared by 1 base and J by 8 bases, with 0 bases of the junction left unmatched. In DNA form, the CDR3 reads TGTGCCAGCAGCTTAGGGACAGGGGAAGCTTTCTTT. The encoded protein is CASSLGTGEAFF. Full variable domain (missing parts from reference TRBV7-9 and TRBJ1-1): DTGVSQNPRHKITKRGQNVTFRCDPISEHNRLYWYRQTLGQGPEFLTYFQNEAQLEKSRLLSDRFSAERPKGSFSTLEIQRTEQGDSAMYLCASSLGTGEAFFGQGTRLTVV.

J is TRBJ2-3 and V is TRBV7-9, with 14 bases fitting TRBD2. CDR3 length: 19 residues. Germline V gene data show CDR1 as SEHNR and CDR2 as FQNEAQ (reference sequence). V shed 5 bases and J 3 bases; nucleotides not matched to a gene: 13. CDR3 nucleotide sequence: TGTGCCAGCAGCCGACGGACAGGGACTAGCGGGAGAGGAACAGATACGCAGTATTTT. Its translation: CASSRRTGTSGRGTDTQYF.